These 3 T cell receptor beta chains were all obtained from the same sample, sequenced in a study of control samples from healthy donors and cancer patients. Generated by immunoSEQ multiplex PCR, the TCRdb table keeps only in-frame clones and is missing some. The table lists under 450,000 clones, 80% to 95% of them singletons. Input material: PBMCs. These receptors originate from a man in his forties with head and neck cancer.

This clone was recorded once. The V call is TRBV6-1, the J call TRBJ1-5; D unresolved. Germline-derived CDR1 and CDR2 are MNHNS and SASEGT. The CDR3 length is 14 residues. Between the trimmed V and J ends, which lost 3 bases and 4 bases, there was a span of 10 bases. The CDR3 DNA sequence: TGTGCCAGCAGTGATGGGAGGGAAAATCAGCCCCAGCATTTT. Translating it yields CASSDGRENQPQHF.

The chain uses TRBV7-9 and TRBJ1-1; D uncertain. CDR3 length equals 11 residues. The ends were cut back, 6 bases at V and 5 bases at J, with 7 bases in the middle. The germline V gene encodes CDR1 SEHNR and CDR2 FQNEAQ (reference sequence). This chain's CDR3 is CASRGTTEAFF. CDR3 sequence (DNA): TGTGCCAGCAGGGGAACGACTGAAGCTTTCTTT.

The chain is built from TRBV10-3 and TRBJ2-3, with 10 bases lining up with TRBD2. The V and J ends lost 11 bases and 0 bases, in that order; junction bases with no gene match: 5. The germline V gene encodes CDR1 ENHRY and CDR2 SYGVKD. The CDR3 runs 14 residues. CDR3 coding DNA: TGTGCCTCGATAGCGGGAGGAAGCACAGATACGCAGTATTTT. It specifies CASIAGGSTDTQYF.